One sample yielded the 8 T cell receptor beta chains listed below, sequenced in a study of CD8 T cells in ankylosing spondylitis. TCRdb called the 5' RACE reads again in MiXCR, with one record for every CDR3 protein. The sample includes around 100,000 distinct CDR3 sequences, 20% to 30% of them seen just once. The material sequenced was synovial fluid, either unsorted or a sorted T cell fraction (not recorded which). The receptor set was obtained from a male donor with ankylosing spondylitis.

V is TRBV18 and J is TRBJ2-1; D gene uncertain. V lost 6 bases to trimming and J lost 4 bases, with 13 bases between them. The CDR3 totals 14 residues. From germline, CDR1 is KGHSH and CDR2 LQKENI. CDR3 amino acids: CASSPPLEYNEQFF. The CDR3 nucleotides are TGTGCCAGCTCGCCTCCCTTAGAGTACAATGAGCAGTTCTTC.

The chain has TRBV12-3 or TRBV12-4 and TRBJ2-6, with unresolved D. V lost 6 bases, J lost 2 bases, and 8 bases lay in between. The CDR3 totals 14 residues. CDR3 amino acids: CASSQRAGANVLTF. The CDR3 nucleotides are TGTGCCAGCAGCCAACGGGCTGGGGCCAACGTCCTGACTTTC.

This chain links TRBV7-2 with TRBJ2-3; 14 bases line up with TRBD2. Germline lookup yields CDR1 SGHTA and CDR2 FQGNSA. J was trimmed by 0 bases and V by 4 bases; bases with no gene match: 3. CDR3 length equals 17 residues. The CDR3 sequence is CASSSGLAGDSTDTQYF. CDR3 bases: TGTGCCAGCAGCTCGGGACTAGCGGGGGATAGCACAGATACGCAGTATTTT.

This clonotype was counted between two and nine times. The V and J genes are TRBV5-1 and TRBJ2-1; 14 bases match TRBD2. Unmatched junction bases numbered 5, after V lost 3 bases and J lost 6 bases. CDR1 SGHRS and CDR2 YFSETQ come from the germline V gene. CDR3 length: 16 residues. This CDR3 is CASSSGLAGVGNEQFF. The CDR3, as DNA: TGCGCCAGCAGCTCGGGACTAGCGGGAGTGGGCAATGAGCAGTTCTTC.

The chain employs TRBV18 and TRBJ2-3, with TRBD1 matching 9 bases. CDR1 and CDR2 (germline): KGHSH, LQKENI. Trimming removed 6 bases from V and 6 bases from J; junction bases left unmatched: 4. The CDR3 extends over 13 amino acids. The CDR3 loop reads CASSRDRADTQYF. The CDR3 region has the DNA TGTGCCAGCTCCCGGGACAGGGCGGATACGCAGTATTTT.

This chain links TRBV6-1 with TRBJ2-6; the D gene could be TRBD1 or TRBD2 (6 bases each). CDR3 length: 13 residues. Per germline, CDR1 MNHNS and CDR2 SASEGT. The V end lost 10 bases, the J end lost 2 bases, and 9 bases lay between the germline ends. CDR3 DNA sequence: TGTGCCACGGGGGCGCCTGGGGCCAACGTCCTGACTTTC. It translates to CATGAPGANVLTF.

This chain uses TRBV12-5 with TRBJ2-1, with TRBD2 identical over 8 bases. The CDR3 covers 19 residues. V was pared by 7 bases and J by 3 bases, with 20 bases of the junction left unmatched. Germline-derived CDR1 and CDR2 are LGHNT and FRNRAP. CDR3 region: CASAGTGKRGLADYNEQFF. CDR3 sequence (DNA): TGTGCTAGTGCCGGAACAGGGAAGCGCGGACTAGCCGACTACAATGAGCAGTTCTTC.

The table lists this clonotype with a few counts. The chain links TRBV11-2 to TRBJ1-5, with 9 bases that match TRBD1. CDR3 length: 17 amino acids. V lost 1 base, J lost 2 bases, and 6 bases stayed unmatched. Germline CDR1 reads SGHAT; CDR2 reads FQNNGV. CDR3 amino acids: CASSLGGQGGGNQPQHF. The CDR3 DNA is TGTGCCAGCAGCTTAGGGGGACAGGGAGGGGGCAATCAGCCCCAGCATTTT.